Below, 11 T cell receptor beta chains from the same sample are listed, as sequenced in a study of identifying expanded T cells in peripheral blood. Method: immunoSEQ multiplex PCR; TCRdb's copy keeps in-frame clones and lacks some. The table shows more than 80,000 clones, with around 89% occurring only once. Sequences were obtained from blood. The source is a person between 18 and 75 years old in good health.

This clone was seen once. The chain uses TRBV6-5 and TRBJ1-1, with D perhaps matching TRBD1 (5 bases). The CDR3 covers 15 residues. V shed 2 bases and J shed 1 base, with 11 bases lying between them. Per the germline V gene, CDR1 is MNHEY and CDR2 is SVGAGI. CDR3: CASSYPGLPNTEAFF. The DNA of the CDR3 is TGTGCCAGCAGTTACCCGGGACTGCCGAACACTGAAGCTTTCTTT.

The chain is built from TRBV10-3 and TRBJ1-5; D is unresolved. The CDR3 is made up of 14 amino acids. V dropped 11 bases and J dropped 2 bases, with 16 bases sitting between them. Germline values: CDR1 ENHRY, CDR2 SYGVKD. In DNA, the CDR3 is TGTGCCCCCAGGCCCCGGAGAGGCAATCAGCCCCAGCATTTT. This gives the protein CAPRPRRGNQPQHF.

V gene TRBV7-3 combines with J gene TRBJ2-1; D not certain. The CDR3 loop spans 14 amino acids. V was shortened by 2 bases and J by 13 bases, with 18 bases between the two germline ends. Germline V CDR1 and CDR2: SGHTA, FQGTGA. CDR3 amino acids: CASSLGPTTLVQFF. The CDR3 nucleotides are TGTGCCAGCAGCTTAGGACCGACAACCCTCGTTCAGTTCTTC.

The chain is built from TRBV18 and TRBJ2-5, with 8 bases lining up with TRBD1. CDR1 and CDR2 (germline): KGHSH, LQKENI. V trimming: 5 bases; J trimming: 5 bases; junction bases outside the gene matches: 7. This CDR3 has 14 residues. As DNA, the CDR3 is TGTGCCAGCTCAGTAACAGGGGGAGCTGAGACCCAGTACTTC. It yields the protein CASSVTGGAETQYF.

The chain combines TRBV7-8 with TRBJ2-1, with D tentatively TRBD2 (6 bases). V dropped 5 bases and J dropped 8 bases, with 16 bases sitting between them. This CDR3 region has 14 residues. Germline lookup yields CDR1 SGHVS and CDR2 FQNEAQ. This CDR3 reads CASSPRDSSDEQFF. The CDR3 bases are TGTGCCAGCAGCCCCCGGGACTCGTCGGATGAGCAGTTCTTC.

This chain joins TRBV6-1 and TRBJ1-2; 8 bases fit TRBD1. Germline CDR1 and CDR2: MNHNS and SASEGT. The V segment lost 4 bases and the J segment 6 bases; nucleotides outside the gene matches: 10. The CDR3 totals 15 residues. CDR3: CASSGFGQGMDGYTF. In DNA form, the CDR3 reads TGTGCCAGCAGTGGCTTTGGACAGGGAATGGATGGCTACACCTTC.

The V gene is TRBV7-2, the J gene TRBJ2-3; D call uncertain. CDR1 is SGHTA, CDR2 FQGNSA, per germline. The CDR3 spans 12 residues. V gave up 4 bases and J gave up 7 bases, with 9 bases separating them. The DNA for the CDR3 is TGTGCCAGCAGCTACCCTACAAATACGCAGTATTTT. Amino acid sequence: CASSYPTNTQYF. Together with reference TRBV7-2 and TRBJ2-3, the CDR3 gives the full variable domain: GAGVSQSPSNKVTEKGKDVELRCDPISGHTALYWYRQSLGQGLEFLIYFQGNSAPDKSGLPSDRFSAERTGGSVSTLTIQRTQQEDSAVYLCASSYPTNTQYFGPGTRLTVL.

The chain recombines TRBV18 with TRBJ2-5, with 8 positions matching TRBD1. In germline, CDR1 is KGHSH, CDR2 LQKENI. This CDR3 contains 14 residues. The V segment lost 4 bases and the J segment 3 bases; nucleotides outside the gene matches: 4. The CDR3 region has the DNA TGTGCCAGCTCACTCGGGACAGGCGAAGAGACCCAGTACTTC. This translates into CASSLGTGEETQYF.

This chain uses TRBV7-9 with TRBJ1-2, with a weak D call TRBD1 (6 bases). The CDR3 consists of 15 residues. CDR1 and CDR2 from the germline V gene are SEHNR and FQNEAQ (reference sequence). Between the trimmed V and J ends, which lost 3 bases and 3 bases, there was a span of 14 bases. The CDR3 region has the DNA TGTGCCAGCAGCTTCCGAGGACAGACCTACTATGGCTACACCTTC. This translates into CASSFRGQTYYGYTF.

The V gene is TRBV7-3, the J gene TRBJ2-2; D is ambiguous. The germline V gene encodes CDR1 SGHTA and CDR2 FQGTGA. With 3 bases removed from V and 4 bases from J, the gap between germline ends came to 9 bases. There are 14 residues in the CDR3. Here the CDR3 DNA reads TGTGCCAGCAGCTTGAACGGGCTCACCGGGGAGCTGTTTTTT. It translates to CASSLNGLTGELFF.

A single count supports this clone. The chain employs TRBV19 and TRBJ1-1; D might be TRBD1 (5 bases). From germline, CDR1 is LNHDA and CDR2 SQIVND (reference sequence). With 4 bases removed from V and 5 bases from J, the gap between germline ends came to 11 bases. CDR3 size: 13 residues. The CDR3 region has the DNA TGTGCCAGTAGTAGCAGGGTAGGGACTGAAGCTTTCTTT. Its protein is CASSSRVGTEAFF.